These T cell receptor beta chains were read from a single sample in a study of CD8 T cells in ankylosing spondylitis. TCRdb used MiXCR to reprocess the 5' RACE reads, holding one entry per CDR3 protein. The sample shows about 52,000 distinct CDR3 sequences, approximately 8% of them seen only once. The sequenced sample consisted of blood, either unsorted or a sorted T cell fraction (not recorded which). The source of these receptors is a female donor with ankylosing spondylitis or in good health (not recorded which). Each CDR3 is given with its conserved first and last residue. A D gene is named only where the DNA matches it firmly. Rows may omit the clone size; those that give it use once, few, many or a size class.

size,J,V,D,DNA,CDR3
many,TRBJ2-6,TRBV7-3,NA,TGTGCCAGCAGCCCCGGATCCTCTGGGGCCAACGTCCTGACTTTC,CASSPGSSGANVLTF
many,TRBJ1-2,TRBV7-9,TRBD1,TGTGCCAGCAGCGTAGCCGGACAGGGAGACTATGGCTACACCTTC,CASSVAGQGDYGYTF
many,TRBJ1-2,TRBV5-6,NA,TGTGCCAGCAGCGCCTACAGATATGGCTACACCTTC,CASSAYRYGYTF
NA,TRBJ1-2,TRBV7-9,TRBD1,TGTGCCAGCAGCTTATTCCAGGGGGGACATGGCTACACCTTC,CASSLFQGGHGYTF
few,TRBJ2-3,TRBV7-2,NA,TGTGCCAGCAGCTTACCTGGGGGGAGCACAGATACGCAGTATTTT,CASSLPGGSTDTQYF
many,TRBJ2-1,TRBV4-3,NA,TGCGCCAGCAGCCAAGCGAATTACAATGAGCAGTTCTTC,CASSQANYNEQFF
many,TRBJ1-1,TRBV3-1,NA,TGTGCCAGCAGCCATTGGGGGATTGGAACTGAAGCTTTCTTT,CASSHWGIGTEAFF
many,TRBJ2-1,TRBV5-1,NA,TGCGCCAGCAGCTTAGAGGGGGAGTCCTACAATGAGCAGTTCTTC,CASSLEGESYNEQFF
many,TRBJ1-2,TRBV29-1,NA,TGCAGCGTTGAGTCGTCAGGTTTCGGCTATGGCTACACCTTC,CSVESSGFGYGYTF
many,TRBJ1-1,TRBV5-1,NA,TGCGCCAGCAGCTTGGCTTCGGGGACGGGGATGAACACTGAAGCTTTCTTT,CASSLASGTGMNTEAFF
many,TRBJ2-2,TRBV7-2,NA,TGTGCCAGCTTAAGGACCGCGGAATTGGCCGGGGAGCTGTTTTTT,CASLRTAELAGELFF
NA,TRBJ1-2,TRBV7-9,TRBD1,TGTGCCAGCAGCCCCTCGACAGGGACATTTTACTATGGCTACACCTTC,CASSPSTGTFYYGYTF
few,TRBJ1-1,TRBV12-3/TRBV12-4,NA,TGTGCCAGCAGTTTAGCCTCGGGCACTGAAGCTTTCTTT,CASSLASGTEAFF
few,TRBJ2-5,TRBV7-2,NA,TGTGCCAGCAGCTTAACCCCGTGGGGGTACCAAGAGACCCAGTACTTC,CASSLTPWGYQETQYF
many,TRBJ1-1,TRBV5-6,TRBD1,TGTGCCAGCAGTCCTCCGGTACAGGGGCCCTCTAACACTGAAGCTTTCTTT,CASSPPVQGPSNTEAFF
many,TRBJ1-5,TRBV7-2,TRBD1,TGTGCCAGCAGCTTACCCACAGGGGGACAGCCCCAGCATTTT,CASSLPTGGQPQHF
few,TRBJ2-3,TRBV2,NA,TGTGCCAGCAGGGCGGGACAGCGGATCACAGATACGCAGTATTTT,CASRAGQRITDTQYF
many,TRBJ1-6,TRBV5-1,NA,TGCGCCAGCAGCTTGGCAGGGATGGTTAATTCACCCCTCCACTTT,CASSLAGMVNSPLHF
many,TRBJ1-1,TRBV5-1,NA,TGCGCCAGCAGCTTGAGAGGAGGAGCGAACACTGAAGCTTTCTTT,CASSLRGGANTEAFF
many,TRBJ2-3,TRBV7-2,TRBD1,TGTGCCAGCAGCTACGACAGGGGAGGCACAGATACGCAGTATTTT,CASSYDRGGTDTQYF
many,TRBJ2-5,TRBV5-1,NA,TGCGCCAGCAGCTTGGGACAGTCTCAAGAGACCCAGTACTTC,CASSLGQSQETQYF
many,TRBJ2-1,TRBV5-1,TRBD2,TGCGCCAGCAGCACCAGCGGGGAAGGTAATGAGCAGTTCTTC,CASSTSGEGNEQFF
many,TRBJ1-3,TRBV30,NA,TGTGCCTGGAGACCACAGGGTGCTGGAAACACCATATATTTT,CAWRPQGAGNTIYF
many,TRBJ1-2,TRBV10-3,NA,TGTGCCATCAGGACCTTAGTCGGAACTAACTATGGCTACACCTTC,CAIRTLVGTNYGYTF
many,TRBJ2-2,TRBV2,NA,TGTGCCAGCCGGACTTTCCGAGCGAACACCGGGGAGCTGTTTTTT,CASRTFRANTGELFF
many,TRBJ1-1,TRBV5-1,NA,TGCGCCAGCAGCTCGCGGACAGTGAGGAACACTGAAGCTTTCTTT,CASSSRTVRNTEAFF
many,TRBJ1-4,TRBV20-1,NA,TGCAGTGCTAGAGATTTGGTTAATGAAAAACTGTTTTTT,CSARDLVNEKLFF
many,TRBJ1-1,TRBV7-2,NA,TGTGCCAGCAGCTTAAGTTGGGGAGGGGCCACTGAAGCTTTCTTT,CASSLSWGGATEAFF
NA,TRBJ2-3,TRBV7-6,NA,TGTGCCAGCAGCACGGACCCTGCGCCCACAGATACGCAGTATTTT,CASSTDPAPTDTQYF
many,TRBJ2-3,TRBV20-1,NA,TGCAGTGCTCTGACTGACACAGATACGCAGTATTTT,CSALTDTDTQYF
many,TRBJ1-1,TRBV5-1,NA,TGCGCCAGCAGCTTGGACAGGTACACTGAAGCTTTCTTT,CASSLDRYTEAFF
many,TRBJ2-1,TRBV29-1,TRBD1,TGCAGCCCTAGGACAGGGGCCCATGAGCAGTTCTTC,CSPRTGAHEQFF
many,TRBJ1-1,TRBV5-6,TRBD1,TGTGCCAGCAGCCAAATGACAGGGTGGGCCGGAGCTTTCTTT,CASSQMTGWAGAFF
many,TRBJ2-2,TRBV5-1,NA,TGCGCCAGCAGCTTGGAAAGGGTCGGCACCGGGGAGCTGTTTTTT,CASSLERVGTGELFF
many,TRBJ2-1,TRBV5-1,TRBD1,TGCGCCAGCAGCCGCCGGGACAGAGACTACAATGAGCAGTTCTTC,CASSRRDRDYNEQFF
many,TRBJ2-7,TRBV18,TRBD1,TGTGCCAGCTCATCGGGACAGGGCTACGAGCAGTACTTC,CASSSGQGYEQYF
many,TRBJ2-2,TRBV29-1,TRBD1,TGCAGCGTTGAAGTCCGACAGGGGGCGTACGGGGAGCTGTTTTTT,CSVEVRQGAYGELFF
many,TRBJ1-2,TRBV29-1,NA,TGCAGCGTTGTTTCGGGGAACTATGGCTACACCTTC,CSVVSGNYGYTF
many,TRBJ2-3,TRBV5-1,TRBD1,TGCGCCAGCAGCTCAACAGGGGAACCAGCGGATACGCAGTATTTT,CASSSTGEPADTQYF
many,TRBJ1-5,TRBV5-1,NA,TGCGCCAGCAGCTTGTACGGTAATCAGCCCCAGCATTTT,CASSLYGNQPQHF
many,TRBJ1-5,TRBV4-1,NA,TGCGCCAGCAGCCAAGGCCAATTTCAGCCCCAGCATTTT,CASSQGQFQPQHF
many,TRBJ1-1,TRBV5-1,NA,TGCGCCAGCAGCTTAACAAGGGCCGCTTGGGACACTGAAGCTTTCTTT,CASSLTRAAWDTEAFF
few,TRBJ2-3,TRBV7-2,TRBD2,TGTGCCAGCAAGCGTCCGAGCGGGGGGGCAGATACGCAGTATTTT,CASKRPSGGADTQYF
few,TRBJ2-3,TRBV10-3,TRBD1,TGTGCCATCAGGAAGGGACAGGGGCGCACAGATACGCAGTATTTT,CAIRKGQGRTDTQYF
many,TRBJ2-7,TRBV4-3,NA,TGCGCCAGCAGCCATGCAGCCGGCAACGAGCAGTACTTC,CASSHAAGNEQYF
NA,TRBJ1-1,TRBV7-2,NA,TGTGCCAGCAGCCTGACAGCGAACACTGAAGCTTTCTTT,CASSLTANTEAFF
NA,TRBJ2-3,TRBV20-1,TRBD2,TGCAGTGCTGTTACTCGCGGGGGGGTCACAGATACGCAGTATTTT,CSAVTRGGVTDTQYF
NA,TRBJ2-3,TRBV20-1,TRBD1,TGCAGCTCTAGGGACAGGGGGAAGGTTCTCGGCCCAGATACGCAGTATTTT,CSSRDRGKVLGPDTQYF
many,TRBJ2-5,TRBV2,NA,TGTGCCAGCAGTGAAGGGTTGGGGGAGACCCAGTACTTC,CASSEGLGETQYF
many,TRBJ2-1,TRBV5-1,NA,TGCGCCAGCAAGCTTTGGGCTTCTACCAACAATGAGCAGTTCTTC,CASKLWASTNNEQFF
many,TRBJ2-4,TRBV20-1,TRBD2,TGCAGGGCGGGAGAGATAGCCAAAAACATTCAGTACTTC,CRAGEIAKNIQYF
many,TRBJ2-1,TRBV2,TRBD1,TGTGCCAGCGATTTATGGGACAGGGGATTATACAATGAGCAGTTCTTC,CASDLWDRGLYNEQFF
many,TRBJ1-5,TRBV12-3/TRBV12-4,TRBD1,TGTGCCAGCAGTGTCGGACAGGGGACAGATCAGCCCCAGCATTTT,CASSVGQGTDQPQHF
many,TRBJ1-1,TRBV7-2,NA,TGTGCCAGCAGCTTCCGGGAGCTTAACACTGAAGCTTTCTTT,CASSFRELNTEAFF
many,TRBJ1-5,TRBV20-1,NA,TGCAGTGCTAGAGGGATTGCACCCGACGGACGCAATCAGCCCCAGCATTTT,CSARGIAPDGRNQPQHF